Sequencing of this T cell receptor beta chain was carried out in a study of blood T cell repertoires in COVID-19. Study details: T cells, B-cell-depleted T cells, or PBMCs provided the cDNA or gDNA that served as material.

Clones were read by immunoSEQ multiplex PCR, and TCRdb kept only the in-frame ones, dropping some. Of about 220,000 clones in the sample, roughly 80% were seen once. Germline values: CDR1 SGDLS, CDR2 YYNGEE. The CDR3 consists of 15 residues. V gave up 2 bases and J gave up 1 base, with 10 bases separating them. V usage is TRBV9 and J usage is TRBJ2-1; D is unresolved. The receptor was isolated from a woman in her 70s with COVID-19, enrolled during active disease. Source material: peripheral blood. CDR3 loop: CASSVSAVSYNEQFF. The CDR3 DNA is TGTGCCAGCAGCGTCAGCGCCGTTTCCTACAATGAGCAGTTCTTC.